Below, 11 T cell receptor beta chains from the same sample are listed, as sequenced in a study of T cell responses to AZD1222 COVID-19 vaccine. Profiled with immunoSEQ multiplex PCR; TCRdb holds only in-frame clones, not every one. This sample carries 200,000 to 250,000 clones, more than 85% of them seen once, and the ten largest clones take over 0.95%. The specimen comprised peripheral blood, sampled on day 0 of MenACWY control vaccination. Receptors originate from an adult in good health.

V usage is TRBV19 and J usage is TRBJ1-2; weak D call: TRBD1 (5 bases). The length of the CDR3 is 17 residues. Trimming removed 8 bases from V and 10 bases from J, with 32 bases in between. Germline V gene lookup returns CDR1 LNHDA and CDR2 SQIVND (reference sequence). CDR3 sequence (DNA): TGTGCCAGTCTTCAATTCCACGCCGGGGCTCATCGATTTGTCTACACCTTC. Protein sequence: CASLQFHAGAHRFVYTF.

The CDR3 reads CASSIYSGTANTGELFF. The CDR3 DNA is TGTGCCAGCAGTATCTATTCCGGGACAGCGAACACCGGGGAGCTGTTTTTT. The chain recombines TRBV27 with TRBJ2-2, with 7 bases lining up with TRBD1. V gave up 5 bases and J gave up 0 bases; unmatched junction bases: 9. The CDR3 has 17 amino acids. Germline CDR1 reads MNHEY; CDR2 reads SMNVEV (reference sequence).

This chain uses TRBV24-1 with TRBJ2-2, with 9 bases that match TRBD2. Losses at the gene ends were 5 bases for V and 1 base for J; bases not matched to a gene: 7. Germline V CDR1 and CDR2: KGHDR, SFDVKD. The CDR3 is 17 residues long. CDR3 bases: TGTGCCACCAGTGCCCGAATGCGGGGGGGGAACACCGGGGAGCTGTTTTTT. This encodes CATSARMRGGNTGELFF.

The gene calls are TRBV30 and TRBJ2-3; 8 bases line up with TRBD1. The CDR3 runs to 15 residues. The ends lost 4 bases at V and 2 bases at J; junction bases unmatched: 8. Germline V gives CDR1 GTSNPN, CDR2 SVGIG (reference sequence). CDR3 nucleotide sequence: TGTGCCTGGAATATGGGACAGGCAAACACAGATACGCAGTATTTT. It is translated as CAWNMGQANTDTQYF.

This chain links TRBV18 with TRBJ2-5, with D hard to call. This CDR3 comprises 15 residues. Germline V gives CDR1 KGHSH, CDR2 LQKENI. Deletions cut 8 bases from V and 4 bases from J, with 20 bases between. DNA of the CDR3: TGTGCCAGCGCATCACCAATTACGGACGGAGAGACCCAGTACTTC. Amino acids: CASASPITDGETQYF.

The chain uses TRBV2 and TRBJ2-2, with D tentatively TRBD2 (6 bases). Trimming cost V 5 bases and J 2 bases, with 12 bases left between them. Germline V lookup: CDR1 SNHLY, CDR2 FYNNEI. This CDR3 is built from 15 residues. Here the CDR3 DNA reads TGTGCCAGCAGTAACCCGGGACTTAACACCGGGGAGCTGTTTTTT. It yields the protein CASSNPGLNTGELFF.

The genes are TRBV18 and TRBJ1-2; 9 nucleotides align to TRBD1. Germline trimming cut 6 bases from V and 2 bases from J; bases unmatched to any gene: 16. The CDR3 loop spans 18 amino acids. Germline loops: CDR1 KGHSH, CDR2 LQKENI. The CDR3 here is CASSGGPITGTGNYGYTF. CDR3 coding DNA: TGTGCCAGCTCTGGGGGTCCAATAACCGGGACAGGGAACTATGGCTACACCTTC.

The rearrangement links TRBV5-1 to TRBJ1-2, with D unresolved. The CDR3 is 15 residues long. V was shortened by 2 bases and J by 6 bases, with 17 bases between the two germline ends. Germline CDR1 and CDR2: SGHRS and YFSETQ. CDR3 region: CASSFNGAQLDGYTF. CDR3 DNA: TGCGCCAGCAGCTTTAATGGAGCCCAACTTGATGGCTACACCTTC.

In this sample, this clone turned up once. The rearrangement joins TRBV12-5 to TRBJ1-1, with D hard to call. Trimming removed 1 base at V and 6 bases at J, with 9 bases between. Per the germline V gene, CDR1 is LGHNT and CDR2 is FRNRAP. The CDR3 has 13 residues. Here the CDR3 reads CASGLEPGSEAFF. Here the CDR3 DNA reads TGTGCTAGTGGTTTGGAGCCGGGGTCTGAAGCTTTCTTT.

This chain links TRBV7-2 with TRBJ1-1, with TRBD1 as a possible D gene (5 bases). The V and J ends lost 4 bases and 2 bases respectively, with 11 bases between them. Per germline, CDR1 SGHTA and CDR2 FQGNSA. CDR3 length: 14 residues. Here the CDR3 DNA reads TGTGCCAGCAGCTGGGGGGGGAGCAACACTGAAGCTTTCTTT. As protein: CASSWGGSNTEAFF.

The chain couples TRBV4-2 to TRBJ1-1; D may be TRBD1 (5 bases). Germline loops: CDR1 LGHNA, CDR2 YNFKEQ. V lost 1 base to trimming and J lost 0 bases, with 21 bases between them. The CDR3 has 19 amino acids. In DNA, the CDR3 is TGTGCCAGCAGCCAAGTTCATCAAAGCTTCCGGGGGGTGAACACTGAAGCTTTCTTT. Its protein is CASSQVHQSFRGVNTEAFF.